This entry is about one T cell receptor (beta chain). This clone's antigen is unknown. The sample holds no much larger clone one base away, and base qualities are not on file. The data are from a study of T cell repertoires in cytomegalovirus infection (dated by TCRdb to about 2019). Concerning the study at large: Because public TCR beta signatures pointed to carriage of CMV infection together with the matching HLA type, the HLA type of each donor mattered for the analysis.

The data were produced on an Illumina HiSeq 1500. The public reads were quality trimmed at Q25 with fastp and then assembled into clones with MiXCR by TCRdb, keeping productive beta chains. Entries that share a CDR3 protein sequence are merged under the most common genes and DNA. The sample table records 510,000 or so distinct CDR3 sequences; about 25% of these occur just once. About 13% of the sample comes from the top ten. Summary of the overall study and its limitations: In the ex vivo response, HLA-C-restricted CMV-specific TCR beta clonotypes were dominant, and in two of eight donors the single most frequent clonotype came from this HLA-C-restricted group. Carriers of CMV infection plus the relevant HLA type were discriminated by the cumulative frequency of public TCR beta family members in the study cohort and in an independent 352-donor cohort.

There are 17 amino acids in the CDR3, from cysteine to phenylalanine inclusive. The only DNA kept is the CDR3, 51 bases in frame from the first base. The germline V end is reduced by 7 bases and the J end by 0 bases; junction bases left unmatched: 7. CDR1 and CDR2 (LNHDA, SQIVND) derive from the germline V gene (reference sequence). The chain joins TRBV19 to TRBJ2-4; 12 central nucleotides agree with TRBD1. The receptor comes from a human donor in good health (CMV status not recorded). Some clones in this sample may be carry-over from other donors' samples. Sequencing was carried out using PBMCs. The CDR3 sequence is CASKGTGGPLAKNIQYF. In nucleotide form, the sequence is TGTGCCAGTAAGGGGACAGGGGGCCCCTTAGCCAAAAACATTCAGTACTTC.